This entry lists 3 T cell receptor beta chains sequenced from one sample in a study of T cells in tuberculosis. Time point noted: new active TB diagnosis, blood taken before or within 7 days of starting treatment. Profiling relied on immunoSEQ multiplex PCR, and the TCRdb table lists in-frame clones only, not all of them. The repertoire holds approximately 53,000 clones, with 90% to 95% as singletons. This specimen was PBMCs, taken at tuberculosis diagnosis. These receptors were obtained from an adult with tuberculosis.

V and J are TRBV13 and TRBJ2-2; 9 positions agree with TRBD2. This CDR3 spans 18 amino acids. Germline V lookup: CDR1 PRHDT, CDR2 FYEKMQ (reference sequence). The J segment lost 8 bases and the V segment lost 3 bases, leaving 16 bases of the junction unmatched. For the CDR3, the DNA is TGTGCCAGCAGCTTCTTTCCCTTAGCGGGAGCGGGTGCAGGGGAGCTGTTTTTT. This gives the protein CASSFFPLAGAGAGELFF.

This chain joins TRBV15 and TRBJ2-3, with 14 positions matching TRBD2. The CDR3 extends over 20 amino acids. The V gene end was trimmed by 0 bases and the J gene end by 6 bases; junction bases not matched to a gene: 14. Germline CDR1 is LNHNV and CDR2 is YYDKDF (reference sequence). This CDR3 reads CATSRDRGLAGALEVDTQYF. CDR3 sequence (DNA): TGTGCCACCAGCAGAGATAGGGGACTAGCGGGAGCCCTCGAGGTTGATACGCAGTATTTT.

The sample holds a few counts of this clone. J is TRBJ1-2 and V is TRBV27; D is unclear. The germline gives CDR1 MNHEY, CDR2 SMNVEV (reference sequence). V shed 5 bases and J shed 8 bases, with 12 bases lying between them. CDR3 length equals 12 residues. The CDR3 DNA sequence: TGTGCCAGCAGTATGGACTATCGGGGCTACACCTTC. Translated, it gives CASSMDYRGYTF.